This T cell receptor beta chain derives from a study of shared clonotypes between healthy human individuals. At the level of the study: The study drew on a couple of women and a few men aged 18 to 49 as donors.

Study-level findings and limits: Non-shared clonotypes showed lower generation probabilities than clonotypes common to all four donors.

TCRdb keeps only in-frame clones here, not all; method: immunoSEQ multiplex PCR. The data show approximately 2.3 million clones, approximately 95% seen once. Those who donated were healthy HIV-negative adults, with no recent acute infections or vaccinations reported. This clone was detected only once. Antigen: not known. Source material: naive CD4+ T cells from PBMCs. Subset noted: CD45RA+ positively selected. The sequence was obtained from a young man in good health. Some clones in this sample may be carry-over from other donors' samples.

In DNA, the CDR3 is TGTGCCAGCGAATACCGGAATGAGCAGTTCTTC. Amino acids: CASEYRNEQFF. The V gene is TRBV2, the J gene TRBJ2-1; D remains unclear. V lost 8 bases to trimming and J lost 7 bases, with 9 bases between them. The CDR3 is 11 amino acids. Looked up from germline, CDR1 is SNHLY and CDR2 is FYNNEI.